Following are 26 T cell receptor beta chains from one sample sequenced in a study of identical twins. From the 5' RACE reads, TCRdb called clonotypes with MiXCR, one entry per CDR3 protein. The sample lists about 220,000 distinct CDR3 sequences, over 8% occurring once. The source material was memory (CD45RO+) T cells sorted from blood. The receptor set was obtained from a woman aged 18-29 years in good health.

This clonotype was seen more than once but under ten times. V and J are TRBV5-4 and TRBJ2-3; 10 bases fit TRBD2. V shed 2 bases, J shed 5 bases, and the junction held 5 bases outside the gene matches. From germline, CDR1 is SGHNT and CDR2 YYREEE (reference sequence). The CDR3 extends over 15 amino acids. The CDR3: CASSLAGGVGDTQYF. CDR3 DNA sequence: TGTGCCAGCAGCTTAGCGGGAGGGGTTGGAGATACGCAGTATTTT.

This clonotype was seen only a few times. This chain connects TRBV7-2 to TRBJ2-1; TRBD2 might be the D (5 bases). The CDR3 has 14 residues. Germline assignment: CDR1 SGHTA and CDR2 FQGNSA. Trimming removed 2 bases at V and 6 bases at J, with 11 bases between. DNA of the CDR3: TGTGCCAGCAGCTTACCCCAAGAGGGCAATGAGCAGTTCTTC. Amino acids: CASSLPQEGNEQFF.

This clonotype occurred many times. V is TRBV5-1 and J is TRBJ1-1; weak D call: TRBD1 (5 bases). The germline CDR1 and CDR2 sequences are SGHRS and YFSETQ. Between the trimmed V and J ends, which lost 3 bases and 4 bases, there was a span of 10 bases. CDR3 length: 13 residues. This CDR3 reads CASSYDGGTEAFF. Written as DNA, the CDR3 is TGCGCCAGCAGCTATGACGGGGGCACTGAAGCTTTCTTT.

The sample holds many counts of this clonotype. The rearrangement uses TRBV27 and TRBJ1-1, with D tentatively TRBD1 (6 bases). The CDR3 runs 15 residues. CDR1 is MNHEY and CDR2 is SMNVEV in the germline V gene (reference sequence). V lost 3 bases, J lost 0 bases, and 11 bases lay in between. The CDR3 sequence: CASSFSRGMNTEAFF. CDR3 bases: TGTGCCAGCAGTTTTTCCAGGGGCATGAACACTGAAGCTTTCTTT.

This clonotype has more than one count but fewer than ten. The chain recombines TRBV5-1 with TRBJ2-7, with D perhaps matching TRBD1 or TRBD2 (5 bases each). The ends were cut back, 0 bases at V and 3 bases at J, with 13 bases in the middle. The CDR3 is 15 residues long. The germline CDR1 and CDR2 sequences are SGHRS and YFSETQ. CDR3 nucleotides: TGCGCCAGCAGCTTGGGTCACGGGGCGAGCTACGAGCAGTACTTC. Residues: CASSLGHGASYEQYF.

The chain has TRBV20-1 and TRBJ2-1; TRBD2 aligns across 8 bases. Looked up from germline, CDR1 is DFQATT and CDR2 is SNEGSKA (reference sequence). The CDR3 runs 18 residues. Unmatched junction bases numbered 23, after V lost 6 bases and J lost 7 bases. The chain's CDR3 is CSAVTRAFTSGMLNEQFF. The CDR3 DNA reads TGCAGTGCCGTCACACGGGCCTTTACTAGCGGAATGTTAAATGAGCAGTTCTTC.

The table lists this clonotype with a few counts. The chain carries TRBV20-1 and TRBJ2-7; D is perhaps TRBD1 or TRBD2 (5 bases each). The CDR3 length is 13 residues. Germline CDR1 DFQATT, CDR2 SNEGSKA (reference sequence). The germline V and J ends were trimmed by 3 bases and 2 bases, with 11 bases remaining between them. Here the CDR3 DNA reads TGCAGTGCTAGCAGGGTTAGCGCCTACGAGCAGTACTTC. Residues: CSASRVSAYEQYF.

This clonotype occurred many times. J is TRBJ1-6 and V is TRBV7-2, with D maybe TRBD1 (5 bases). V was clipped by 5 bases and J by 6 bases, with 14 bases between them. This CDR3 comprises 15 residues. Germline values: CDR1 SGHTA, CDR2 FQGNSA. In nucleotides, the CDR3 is TGTGCCAGCAGCCCCACCCTCGGGGCTAATTCACCCCTCCACTTT. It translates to CASSPTLGANSPLHF.

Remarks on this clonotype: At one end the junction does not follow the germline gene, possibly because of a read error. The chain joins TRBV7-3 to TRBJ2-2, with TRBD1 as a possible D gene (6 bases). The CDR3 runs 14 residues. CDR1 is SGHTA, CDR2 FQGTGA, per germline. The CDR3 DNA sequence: TGTGCCAGCGGACAGAGCGTAAACACCGAGGAGCTGTTTTTT. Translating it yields CASGQSVNTEELFF.

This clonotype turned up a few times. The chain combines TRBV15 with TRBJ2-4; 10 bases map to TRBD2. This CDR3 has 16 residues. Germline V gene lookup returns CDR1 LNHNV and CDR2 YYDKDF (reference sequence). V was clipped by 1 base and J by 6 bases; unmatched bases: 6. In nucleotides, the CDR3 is TGTGCCACCAGCAGAGTCCTAGCGGGAGCGGGAAACATTCAGTACTTC. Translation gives CATSRVLAGAGNIQYF.

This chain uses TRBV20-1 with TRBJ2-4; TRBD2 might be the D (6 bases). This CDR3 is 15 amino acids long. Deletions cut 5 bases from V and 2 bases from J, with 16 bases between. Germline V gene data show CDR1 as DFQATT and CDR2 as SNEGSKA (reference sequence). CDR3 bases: TGCAGTGCTGGATGGGCGGGAACCTCCAAAAACATTCAGTACTTC. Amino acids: CSAGWAGTSKNIQYF.

The CDR3 loop is CATSPRVGDETQYF. DNA of the CDR3: TGTGCCACCAGCCCCCGGGTGGGTGATGAGACCCAGTACTTC. This chain connects TRBV15 to TRBJ2-5; D gene uncertain. The CDR3 runs to 14 residues. Germline V gene sequence: CDR1 LNHNV, CDR2 YYDKDF (reference sequence). Between the trimmed V and J ends, which lost 5 bases and 5 bases, there was a span of 15 bases.

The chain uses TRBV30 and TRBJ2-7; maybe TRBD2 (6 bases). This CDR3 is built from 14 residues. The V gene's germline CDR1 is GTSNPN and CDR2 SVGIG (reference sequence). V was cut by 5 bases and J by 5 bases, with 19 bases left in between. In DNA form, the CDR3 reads TGTGCCTGGGGGGGGAGTTTAGGGAGAAACGAGCAGTACTTC. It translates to CAWGGSLGRNEQYF.

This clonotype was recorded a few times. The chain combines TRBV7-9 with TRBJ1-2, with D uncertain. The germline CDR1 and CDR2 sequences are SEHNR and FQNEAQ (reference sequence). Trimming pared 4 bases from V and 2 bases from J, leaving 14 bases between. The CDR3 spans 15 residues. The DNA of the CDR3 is TGTGCCAGCAGCTCCTCCCGGGTGGGGAACTATGGCTACACCTTC. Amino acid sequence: CASSSSRVGNYGYTF.

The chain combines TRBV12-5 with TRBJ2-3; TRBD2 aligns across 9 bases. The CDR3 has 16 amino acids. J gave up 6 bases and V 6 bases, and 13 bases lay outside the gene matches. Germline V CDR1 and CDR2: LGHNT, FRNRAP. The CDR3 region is CASGFVSGGFPDTQYF. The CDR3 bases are TGTGCTAGTGGATTCGTGAGCGGGGGGTTTCCTGATACGCAGTATTTT.

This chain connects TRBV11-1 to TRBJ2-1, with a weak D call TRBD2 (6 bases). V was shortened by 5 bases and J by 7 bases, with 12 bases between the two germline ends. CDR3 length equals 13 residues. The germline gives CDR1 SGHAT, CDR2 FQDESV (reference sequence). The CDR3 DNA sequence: TGTGCCAGCAGCCGGGACTTCGGTAATGAGCAGTTCTTC. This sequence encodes CASSRDFGNEQFF.

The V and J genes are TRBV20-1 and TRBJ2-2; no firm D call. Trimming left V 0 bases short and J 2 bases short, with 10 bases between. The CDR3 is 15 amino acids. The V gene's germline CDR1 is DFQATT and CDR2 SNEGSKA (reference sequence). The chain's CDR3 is CSARDWLPNTGELFF. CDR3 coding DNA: TGCAGTGCTAGAGATTGGCTACCAAACACCGGGGAGCTGTTTTTT.

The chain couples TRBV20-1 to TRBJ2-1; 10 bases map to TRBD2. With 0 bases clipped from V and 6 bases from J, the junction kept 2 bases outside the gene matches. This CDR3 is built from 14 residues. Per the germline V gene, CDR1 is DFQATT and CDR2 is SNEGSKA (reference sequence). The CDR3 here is CSARDASGSNEQFF. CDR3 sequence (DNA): TGCAGTGCTAGAGATGCTAGCGGGAGCAATGAGCAGTTCTTC.

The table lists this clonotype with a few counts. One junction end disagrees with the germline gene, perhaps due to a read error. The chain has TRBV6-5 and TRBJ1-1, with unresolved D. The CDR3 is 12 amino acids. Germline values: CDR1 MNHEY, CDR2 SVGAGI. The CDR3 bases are TGTGCCAGCACTAACCTCCCGGACGGAACCGTCTTT. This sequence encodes CASTNLPDGTVF.

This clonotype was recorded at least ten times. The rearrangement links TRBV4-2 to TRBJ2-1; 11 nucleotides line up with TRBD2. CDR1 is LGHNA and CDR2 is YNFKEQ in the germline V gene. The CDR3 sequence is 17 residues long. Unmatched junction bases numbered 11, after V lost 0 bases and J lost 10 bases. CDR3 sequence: CASSQEIRTSGGREQFF. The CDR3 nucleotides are TGTGCCAGCAGCCAAGAAATCCGCACTAGCGGGGGACGGGAGCAGTTCTTC.

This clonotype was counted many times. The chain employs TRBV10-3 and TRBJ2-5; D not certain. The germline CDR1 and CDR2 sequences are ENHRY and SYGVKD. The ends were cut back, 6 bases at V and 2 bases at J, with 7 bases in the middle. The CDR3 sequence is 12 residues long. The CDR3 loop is CAIRGLQETQYF. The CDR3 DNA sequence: TGTGCCATCAGAGGATTGCAAGAGACCCAGTACTTC.

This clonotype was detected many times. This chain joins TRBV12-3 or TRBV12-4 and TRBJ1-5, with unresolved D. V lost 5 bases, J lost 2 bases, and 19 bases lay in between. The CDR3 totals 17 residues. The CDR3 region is CASSPPRGGQGNQPQHF. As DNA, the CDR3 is TGTGCCAGCAGTCCGCCACGGGGAGGGCAAGGCAATCAGCCCCAGCATTTT.

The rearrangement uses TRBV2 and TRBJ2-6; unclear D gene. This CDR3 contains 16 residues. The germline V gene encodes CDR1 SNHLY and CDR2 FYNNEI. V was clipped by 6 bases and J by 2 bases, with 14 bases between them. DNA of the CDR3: TGTGCCAGCAGCTACTTCAGTCAAACTGGGGCCAACGTCCTGACTTTC. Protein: CASSYFSQTGANVLTF. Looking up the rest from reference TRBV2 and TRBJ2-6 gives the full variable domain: EPEVTQTPSHQVTQMGQEVILRCVPISNHLYFYWYRQILGQKVEFLVSFYNNEISEKSEIFDDQFSVERPDGSNFTLKIRSTKLEDSAMYFCASSYFSQTGANVLTFGAGSRLTVL.

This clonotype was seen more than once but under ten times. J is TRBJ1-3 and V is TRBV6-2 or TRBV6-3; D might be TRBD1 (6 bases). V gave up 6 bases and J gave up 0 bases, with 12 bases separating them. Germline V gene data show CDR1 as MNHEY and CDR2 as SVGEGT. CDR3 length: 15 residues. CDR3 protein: CASSQDRTSGNTIYF. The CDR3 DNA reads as TGTGCCAGCAGCCAAGACAGGACCTCTGGAAACACCATATATTTT.

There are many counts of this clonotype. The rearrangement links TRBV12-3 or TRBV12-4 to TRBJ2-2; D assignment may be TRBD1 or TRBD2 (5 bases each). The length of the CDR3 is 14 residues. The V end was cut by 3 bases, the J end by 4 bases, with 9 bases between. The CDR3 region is CASSLGVFTGELFF. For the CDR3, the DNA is TGTGCCAGCAGTTTGGGGGTTTTCACCGGGGAGCTGTTTTTT.

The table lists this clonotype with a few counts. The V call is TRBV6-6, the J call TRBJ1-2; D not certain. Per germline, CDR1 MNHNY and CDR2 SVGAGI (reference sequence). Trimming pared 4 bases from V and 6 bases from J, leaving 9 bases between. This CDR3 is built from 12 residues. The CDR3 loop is CASSFGPDGYTF. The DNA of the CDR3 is TGTGCCAGCAGTTTCGGGCCGGATGGCTACACCTTC.